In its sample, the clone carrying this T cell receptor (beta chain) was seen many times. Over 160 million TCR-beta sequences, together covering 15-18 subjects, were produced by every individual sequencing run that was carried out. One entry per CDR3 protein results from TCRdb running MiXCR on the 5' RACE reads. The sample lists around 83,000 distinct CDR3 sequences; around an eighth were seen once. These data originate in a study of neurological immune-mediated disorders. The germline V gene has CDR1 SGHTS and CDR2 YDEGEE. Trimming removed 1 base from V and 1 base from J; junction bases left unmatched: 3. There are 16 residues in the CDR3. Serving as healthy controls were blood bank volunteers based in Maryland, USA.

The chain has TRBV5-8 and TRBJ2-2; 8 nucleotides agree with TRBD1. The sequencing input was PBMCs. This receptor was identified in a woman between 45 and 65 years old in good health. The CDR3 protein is CASSLRGTGNTGELFF. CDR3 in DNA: TGTGCCAGCAGCTTGCGAGGGACAGGGAACACCGGGGAGCTGTTTTTT.